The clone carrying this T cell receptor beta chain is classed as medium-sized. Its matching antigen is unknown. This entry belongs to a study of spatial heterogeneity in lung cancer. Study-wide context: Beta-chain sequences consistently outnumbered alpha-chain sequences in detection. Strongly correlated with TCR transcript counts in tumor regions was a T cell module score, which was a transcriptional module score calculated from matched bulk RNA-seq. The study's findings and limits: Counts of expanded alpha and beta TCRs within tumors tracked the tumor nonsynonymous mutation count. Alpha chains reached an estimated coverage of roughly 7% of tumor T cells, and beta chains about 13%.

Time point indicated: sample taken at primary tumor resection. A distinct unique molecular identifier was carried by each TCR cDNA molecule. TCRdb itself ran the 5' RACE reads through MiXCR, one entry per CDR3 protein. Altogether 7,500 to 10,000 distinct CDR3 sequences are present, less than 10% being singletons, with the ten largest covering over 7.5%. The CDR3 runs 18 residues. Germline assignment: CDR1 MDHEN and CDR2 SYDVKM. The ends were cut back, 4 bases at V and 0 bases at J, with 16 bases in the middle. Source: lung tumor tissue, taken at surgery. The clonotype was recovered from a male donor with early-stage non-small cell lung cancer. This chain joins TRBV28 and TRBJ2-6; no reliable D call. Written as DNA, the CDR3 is TGTGCCAGCAGTTCGCCCTGGTCCCTCAACTCTGGGGCCAACGTCCTGACTTTC. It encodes CASSSPWSLNSGANVLTF.